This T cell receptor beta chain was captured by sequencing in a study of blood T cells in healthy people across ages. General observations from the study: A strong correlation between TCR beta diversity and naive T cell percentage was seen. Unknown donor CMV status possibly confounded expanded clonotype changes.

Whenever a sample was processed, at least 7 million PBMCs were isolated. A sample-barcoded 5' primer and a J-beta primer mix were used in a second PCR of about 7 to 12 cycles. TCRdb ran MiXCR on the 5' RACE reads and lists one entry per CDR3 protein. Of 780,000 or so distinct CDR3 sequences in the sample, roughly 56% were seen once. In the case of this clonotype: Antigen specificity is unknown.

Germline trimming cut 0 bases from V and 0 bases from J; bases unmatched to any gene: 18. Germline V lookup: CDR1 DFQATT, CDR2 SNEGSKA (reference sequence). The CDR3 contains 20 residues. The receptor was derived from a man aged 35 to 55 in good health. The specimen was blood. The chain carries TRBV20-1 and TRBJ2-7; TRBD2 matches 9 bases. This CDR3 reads CSARDRSGRGEREDSYEQYF. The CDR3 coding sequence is TGCAGTGCTAGAGATCGGTCGGGCAGGGGAGAGCGGGAGGACTCCTACGAGCAGTACTTC.